The clone carrying this T cell receptor (beta chain) was seen more than once but under ten times. Its antigen is undetermined. Germline values: CDR1 SGHRS, CDR2 YFSETQ. V gave up 3 bases and J gave up 5 bases; unmatched junction bases: 8. The CDR3 is 15 amino acids. This record belongs to a study of identical twins. TCRdb redid the calling of the 5' RACE reads with MiXCR, one entry per CDR3 protein. The table lists 200,000 to 250,000 distinct CDR3 sequences, about 10% of them singletons. Notes on the study in general: Models predicted too little out-of-frame TCR alpha sharing in monozygotic twins.

The sequenced sample consisted of memory T cells sorted from blood. The origin of this receptor is a man over 45 in good health. The rearrangement uses TRBV5-1 and TRBJ2-3; 8 bases align to TRBD2. This CDR3 is CASSWGGGTRDTQYF. Here the CDR3 DNA reads TGCGCCAGCAGCTGGGGCGGGGGGACTAGAGATACGCAGTATTTT.